The rows below give T cell receptor beta chains drawn from one sample of a study of PD-L1 blockade in urothelial cancer. Only in-frame clones appear in the TCRdb table, and some are missing; sequencing was by immunoSEQ multiplex PCR. The sample has around 46,000 clones; roughly four fifths are singletons. The specimen comprised PBMCs, sampled around atezolizumab (anti-PD-L1) treatment. These receptors all come from a man in his 60s with urothelial cancer. The CDR3 runs from the conserved cysteine through the conserved F or W. The order of the fields is V gene, clone size, D gene, J gene, CDR3 DNA, CDR3 protein. D genes are given only for firm matches. Some rows mark clone size as missing; the rest say once, few, many or name a class of expanded clone.

V: TRBV10-2; size: NA; D: NA; J: TRBJ1-3; DNA: TGCGCCAGCAGTGATAAGGGGCGTCCTGGAAACACCATATATTTT; CDR3: CASSDKGRPGNTIYF
V: TRBV28; size: few; D: NA; J: TRBJ1-4; DNA: TGTGCCAGCGGAAAGCAGGGTATTGCAACTAATGAAAAACTGTTTTTT; CDR3: CASGKQGIATNEKLFF
V: TRBV25-1; size: NA; D: TRBD1; J: TRBJ1-2; DNA: TGTGCCAGCAGTAGGACAGGCGGTACCGGCTATGGCTACACCTTC; CDR3: CASSRTGGTGYGYTF
V: TRBV5-1; size: NA; D: NA; J: TRBJ1-1; DNA: TGCGCCAGCAGCTTGGGGCAGGGAAAGGGTGGGAACACTGAAGCTTTCTTT; CDR3: CASSLGQGKGGNTEAFF
V: TRBV28; size: NA; D: TRBD1; J: TRBJ2-7; DNA: TGTGCCAGCAGTCGGCGGACAGGGATCTACGAGCAGTACTTC; CDR3: CASSRRTGIYEQYF
V: TRBV4-2; size: NA; D: TRBD2; J: TRBJ2-1; DNA: TGTGCCAGCAGCCAAGAAGCGGCGGGAGGGCCGGTTGAGCAGTTCTTC; CDR3: CASSQEAAGGPVEQFF
V: TRBV29-1; size: once; D: TRBD1; J: TRBJ2-3; DNA: TGCAGCGTTGACCCCCCCGGGACAGGGGGGGCAGATACGCAGTATTTT; CDR3: CSVDPPGTGGADTQYF
V: TRBV2; size: NA; D: NA; J: TRBJ2-7; DNA: TGTGCCAGCATGTCCGGGGTCTACGAGCAGTACTTC; CDR3: CASMSGVYEQYF
V: TRBV4-3; size: few; D: NA; J: TRBJ2-4; DNA: TGCGCCAGCAGCCAAGATGCGGGGGCCGGTGCTAGCTTAGGCATTCAGTACTTC; CDR3: CASSQDAGAGASLGIQYF
V: TRBV28; size: NA; D: TRBD2; J: TRBJ2-3; DNA: TGTGCCAGCAGTTTAGCGGGAGGGCCAAAAGATACGCAGTATTTT; CDR3: CASSLAGGPKDTQYF
V: TRBV6-5; size: NA; D: TRBD2; J: TRBJ2-3; DNA: TGTGCCAGCAGTTACTCCCGAGCGGGGGATACGCAGTATTTT; CDR3: CASSYSRAGDTQYF
V: TRBV10-3; size: NA; D: TRBD1; J: TRBJ1-5; DNA: TGTGCCATCAGTGGACAGGGTGGGGGCAATCAGCCCCAGCATTTT; CDR3: CAISGQGGGNQPQHF
V: TRBV19; size: NA; D: NA; J: TRBJ2-7; DNA: TGTGCCAGTACCCCAGGGTCTTCCTACGAGCAGTACTTC; CDR3: CASTPGSSYEQYF
V: TRBV7-8; size: NA; D: NA; J: TRBJ1-2; DNA: TGTGCCAGCAGCTTAGGGGGCAGTGGAGGCTACACCTTC; CDR3: CASSLGGSGGYTF
V: TRBV5-1; size: once; D: TRBD1; J: TRBJ2-3; DNA: TGCGCCAGCAGCTTGGGGGCAGGGGGTCCCACAGATACGCAGTATTTT; CDR3: CASSLGAGGPTDTQYF
V: TRBV5-1; size: NA; D: TRBD2; J: TRBJ2-1; DNA: TGCGCCAGCAGCTTGGGAGGCGGGAGATCTGGTTCCCAGTTCTTC; CDR3: CASSLGGGRSGSQFF
V: TRBV28; size: NA; D: NA; J: TRBJ2-7; DNA: TGTGCCAGCAGTTTCGACCTCCTCCTGGCGGCTACGGCCTACGAGCAGTACTTC; CDR3: CASSFDLLLAATAYEQYF
V: TRBV7-6; size: NA; D: NA; J: TRBJ1-3; DNA: TGTGCCAGCAGCCAGAGGGAGAGCTCTGGAAACACCATATATTTT; CDR3: CASSQRESSGNTIYF
V: TRBV2; size: NA; D: TRBD1; J: TRBJ2-5; DNA: TGTGCCACCGGACAGGCGATTCGGGGGACCCAGTACTTC; CDR3: CATGQAIRGTQYF
V: TRBV6-5; size: NA; D: TRBD2; J: TRBJ2-3; DNA: TGTGCCAGCAGTTCCAGACTAGCGGAGGGCACAGATACGCAGTATTTT; CDR3: CASSSRLAEGTDTQYF
V: TRBV4-2; size: NA; D: TRBD2; J: TRBJ2-3; DNA: TGTGCCAGCAGCCAAGTGATAGCGGGGGGGAATGTACCCACAGATACGCAGTATTTT; CDR3: CASSQVIAGGNVPTDTQYF
V: TRBV6-4; size: NA; D: NA; J: TRBJ2-5; DNA: TGTGCCAGCAGTGAAACTAGCTGGGAGACCCAGTACTTC; CDR3: CASSETSWETQYF
V: TRBV6-6; size: NA; D: TRBD1; J: TRBJ1-1; DNA: TGTGCCAGCAGTTACTCCATGGACAGGGTTGAAGCTTTCTTT; CDR3: CASSYSMDRVEAFF
V: TRBV18; size: NA; D: NA; J: TRBJ2-7; DNA: TGTGCCAGCTCACCAGGGGCCGAGCAGTACTTC; CDR3: CASSPGAEQYF
V: TRBV7-8; size: NA; D: NA; J: TRBJ2-7; DNA: TGTGCCAGCAGCTTAGTAGGCAGGGACTACGAGCAGTACTTC; CDR3: CASSLVGRDYEQYF
V: TRBV5-4; size: NA; D: NA; J: TRBJ2-1; DNA: TGTGCCAGCAGCCCCCGAGGGAGCAGCTCCTACAATGAGCAGTTCTTC; CDR3: CASSPRGSSSYNEQFF
V: TRBV7-9; size: NA; D: NA; J: TRBJ2-3; DNA: TGTGCCAGCAGCCCAATCTTTCTAGCGAGTAACACAGATACGCAGTATTTT; CDR3: CASSPIFLASNTDTQYF
V: TRBV6-5; size: NA; D: NA; J: TRBJ1-6; DNA: TGTGCCAGCAGTTACTCGCCGGGTACGGATTCACCCCTCCACTTT; CDR3: CASSYSPGTDSPLHF
V: TRBV6-1; size: NA; D: TRBD1; J: TRBJ1-1; DNA: TGTGCCAGCAGACCTCCGGGACAGGGATTGGGTAAAGCTTTCTTT; CDR3: CASRPPGQGLGKAFF
V: TRBV18; size: NA; D: TRBD2; J: TRBJ2-7; DNA: TGTGCCAGCTCACCACCGGGACTAGCTTTCGGCGAGCAGTACTTC; CDR3: CASSPPGLAFGEQYF
V: TRBV25-1; size: NA; D: TRBD2; J: TRBJ2-1; DNA: TGTGCCAGCAGTGGGACTAGCGGGAGGTACAATGAGCAGTTCTTC; CDR3: CASSGTSGRYNEQFF
V: TRBV19; size: NA; D: TRBD1; J: TRBJ2-3; DNA: TGTGCCAGTAGTACCCAAAGACAGGGGGCTGGGGATACGCAGTATTTT; CDR3: CASSTQRQGAGDTQYF
V: TRBV5-6; size: NA; D: TRBD2; J: TRBJ2-2; DNA: TGTGCCAGCAGTTCAGTACTAGCGGGAGGACTGTCGAACACCGGGGAGCTGTTTTTT; CDR3: CASSSVLAGGLSNTGELFF
V: TRBV5-1; size: NA; D: TRBD2; J: TRBJ2-1; DNA: TGCGCCAGCAGCCAGGCCACTAGCGGGGCGGCCGAGCAGTTCTTC; CDR3: CASSQATSGAAEQFF
V: TRBV18; size: NA; D: TRBD2; J: TRBJ2-3; DNA: TGTGCCAGCTCACCCCGACGGATAGCGGGAGAGGGCACAGATACGCAGTATTTT; CDR3: CASSPRRIAGEGTDTQYF
V: TRBV14; size: NA; D: TRBD1; J: TRBJ1-5; DNA: TGTGCCAGCAGCCAAGAGGGGGGAGACAGGGGAGGCAATCAGCCCCAGCATTTT; CDR3: CASSQEGGDRGGNQPQHF
V: TRBV7-8; size: NA; D: TRBD2; J: TRBJ2-5; DNA: TGTGCCAGCAGCTTACTAGCGGGATTTCGGGTAGGAGAGACCCAGTACTTC; CDR3: CASSLLAGFRVGETQYF
V: TRBV6-5; size: NA; D: NA; J: TRBJ2-3; DNA: TGTGCCAGCAGTTACGACACCTTACGCACAGATACGCAGTATTTT; CDR3: CASSYDTLRTDTQYF
V: TRBV6-4; size: NA; D: TRBD1; J: TRBJ1-1; DNA: TGTGCCAGCGGTACGACCTGGACAGGGCTCACTGAAGCTTTCTTT; CDR3: CASGTTWTGLTEAFF
V: TRBV6-5; size: NA; D: NA; J: TRBJ1-1; DNA: TGTGCCAGCAGTTACGTTGTTGGGGGGACTGAAGCTTTCTTT; CDR3: CASSYVVGGTEAFF
V: TRBV10-2; size: NA; D: NA; J: TRBJ2-7; DNA: TGCGCCAGCAGTGAACGGGGGCGGGGGATCTACGAGCAGTACTTC; CDR3: CASSERGRGIYEQYF
V: TRBV7-9; size: NA; D: TRBD1; J: TRBJ2-4; DNA: TGTGCCAGCAGCTTCGACAGGGAAAACATTCAGTACTTC; CDR3: CASSFDRENIQYF
V: TRBV28; size: NA; D: TRBD1; J: TRBJ2-1; DNA: TGTGCCAGCAGATTCTTGTGGACAGGGGTCCGAGATGAGCAGTTCTTC; CDR3: CASRFLWTGVRDEQFF
V: TRBV5-6; size: NA; D: TRBD2; J: TRBJ2-5; DNA: TGTGCCAGCAGCTTGGCCGGGGGGATTACAATGGGGACCCAGTACTTC; CDR3: CASSLAGGITMGTQYF
V: TRBV5-5; size: NA; D: NA; J: TRBJ2-1; DNA: TGTGCCAGCAGCGAAGCCAGGGGACCCCCGAAATACAATGAGCAGTTCTTC; CDR3: CASSEARGPPKYNEQFF
V: TRBV5-6; size: NA; D: NA; J: TRBJ1-2; DNA: TGTGCCAGCAGCTGGGGGGAAACTCATGGCTACACCTTC; CDR3: CASSWGETHGYTF
V: TRBV11-3; size: NA; D: NA; J: TRBJ2-3; DNA: TGTGCCAGCAGCTTAACTAACGGGGGCACAGATACGCAGTATTTT; CDR3: CASSLTNGGTDTQYF
V: TRBV9; size: NA; D: NA; J: TRBJ1-3; DNA: TGTGCCAGCAGCGTAGCTGGTGAGGGAAACACCATATATTTT; CDR3: CASSVAGEGNTIYF
V: TRBV5-4; size: NA; D: NA; J: TRBJ2-7; DNA: TGTGCCAGCAGCTTGGGAGGAGGTGGCCGGTTTTACGAGCAGTACTTC; CDR3: CASSLGGGGRFYEQYF
V: TRBV28; size: NA; D: TRBD2; J: TRBJ2-7; DNA: TGTGCCAGCAGTCCAGGGAGGGACGAGCAGTACTTC; CDR3: CASSPGRDEQYF
V: TRBV28; size: NA; D: NA; J: TRBJ2-7; DNA: TGTGCCAGCAGGGGACACCTCTCCTACGAGCAGTACTTC; CDR3: CASRGHLSYEQYF
V: TRBV5-5; size: NA; D: TRBD1; J: TRBJ2-7; DNA: TGTGCCAGCAGCATGACAGGGGTGGTCTACGAGCAGTACTTC; CDR3: CASSMTGVVYEQYF
V: TRBV7-2; size: once; D: NA; J: TRBJ2-3; DNA: TGTGCCAGCAGCACGACTAGGAGGGCAGATACGCAGTATTTT; CDR3: CASSTTRRADTQYF
V: TRBV29-1; size: NA; D: NA; J: TRBJ2-6; DNA: TGCAGCGTTGAGAGGCTTTTATCCTCTGGGGCCAACGTCCTGACTTTC; CDR3: CSVERLLSSGANVLTF
V: TRBV29-1; size: NA; D: TRBD2; J: TRBJ2-1; DNA: TGCAGCGGTAGCGGGGGGGCCTACAATGAGCAGTTCTTC; CDR3: CSGSGGAYNEQFF
V: TRBV4-2; size: NA; D: NA; J: TRBJ2-6; DNA: TGTGCCAGCAGCCAGAAACAGGGGGCCAACGTCCTGACTTTC; CDR3: CASSQKQGANVLTF
V: TRBV11-2; size: NA; D: TRBD2; J: TRBJ2-7; DNA: TGTGCCAGCAGCTTAGAACTAGCGGCCTACGAGCAGTACTTC; CDR3: CASSLELAAYEQYF